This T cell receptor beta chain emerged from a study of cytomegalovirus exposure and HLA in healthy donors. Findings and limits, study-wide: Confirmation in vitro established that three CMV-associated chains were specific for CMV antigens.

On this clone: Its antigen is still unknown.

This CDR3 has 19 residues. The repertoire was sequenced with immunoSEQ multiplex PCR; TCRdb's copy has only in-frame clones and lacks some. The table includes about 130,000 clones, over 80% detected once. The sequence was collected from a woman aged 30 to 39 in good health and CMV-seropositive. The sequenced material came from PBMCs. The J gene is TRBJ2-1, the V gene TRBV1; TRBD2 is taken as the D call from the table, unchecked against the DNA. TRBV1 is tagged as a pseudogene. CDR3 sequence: CTSSQDKYKAGLLFNEQFF. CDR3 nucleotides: TGCACCAGCAGCCAAGATAAATACAAAGCGGGCCTCCTCTTCAATGAGCAGTTCTTC.